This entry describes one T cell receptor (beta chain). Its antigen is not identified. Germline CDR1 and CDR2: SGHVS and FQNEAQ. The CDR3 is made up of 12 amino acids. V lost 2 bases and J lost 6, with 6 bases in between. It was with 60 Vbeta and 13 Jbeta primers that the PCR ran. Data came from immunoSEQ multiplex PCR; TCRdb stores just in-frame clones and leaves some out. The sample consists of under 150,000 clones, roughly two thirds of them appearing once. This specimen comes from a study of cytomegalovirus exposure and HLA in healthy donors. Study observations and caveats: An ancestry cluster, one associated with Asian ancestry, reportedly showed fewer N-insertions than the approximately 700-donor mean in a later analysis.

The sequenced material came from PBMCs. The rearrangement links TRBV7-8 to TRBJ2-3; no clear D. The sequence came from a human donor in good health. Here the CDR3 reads CASSLRVDTQYF. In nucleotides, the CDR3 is TGTGCCAGCAGCTTACGGGTCGATACGCAGTATTTT.